The sequence of this T cell receptor beta chain was determined in a study of identical twins' blood T cells. Whole-study findings and limits: Twins reportedly had markedly more similar V usage than unrelated donors, even among out-of-frame TCRbeta clonotypes. Abundant TCRbeta CDR3s overlapped more between twins than with unrelated donors.

Concerning this clonotype itself: The antigen remains unidentified. Sequence at one end of the junction differs from germline and may be a read error.

Likely shared infections and vaccines: all three twin pairs were reared together. Original methodology: Each donor had about 90,000 to nearly 500,000 clonotypes. A single record per CDR3 protein comes from TCRdb applying MiXCR to the 5' RACE reads. TCRdb's processing, not the authors' own work, is the source of the V and J calls. Altogether about 370,000 distinct CDR3 sequences are present, 28% being singletons, with the ten largest covering approximately 6.6%. The germline V gene has CDR1 SGHVS and CDR2 FQNEAQ. This CDR3 spans 16 amino acids. The V call is TRBV7-8, the J call TRBJ2-3; 10 bases align to TRBD2. This TCR was recovered from a woman aged 18 to 49 in good health. The sample comprised PBMCs. CDR3 region: CAGSLGLAVLTDTQYF. The CDR3 region has the DNA TGTGCCGGCAGCTTAGGACTAGCGGTCCTCACAGATACGCAGTATTTT.